The 6 T cell receptor beta chains presented below share a single source sample, sequenced in a study of cytomegalovirus exposure and HLA in healthy donors. A multiplex PCR was run with 60 Vbeta primers and 13 Jbeta primers. Only in-frame clones appear in the TCRdb table, and some are missing; sequencing was by immunoSEQ multiplex PCR. The sample holds some 170,000 clones, 75% to 80% seen once. Source material: PBMCs. The receptors derive from a man aged 40-49 years in good health and CMV-seropositive.

CDR3 residues: CASSQSIQETQYF. In nucleotides, the CDR3 is TGTGCCAGCTCACAATCTATCCAAGAGACCCAGTACTTC. The chain is built from TRBV18 and TRBJ2-5; no reliable D call. The CDR3 has 13 amino acids. CDR1 and CDR2 from the germline V gene are KGHSH and LQKENI. Deletions cut 4 bases from V and 1 base from J, with 7 bases between.

The chain is built from TRBV5-1 and TRBJ1-1; D not certain. This CDR3 is 16 amino acids long. Germline-derived CDR1 and CDR2 are SGHRS and YFSETQ. V was trimmed by 0 bases and J by 0 bases, leaving 12 bases between them. The CDR3 DNA reads as TGCGCCAGCAGCTTGGGACCTAACGACTTGAACACTGAAGCTTTCTTT. Its protein is CASSLGPNDLNTEAFF.

The chain carries TRBV7-8 and TRBJ2-7; possible D gene TRBD1, 6 bases. The CDR3 runs to 14 residues. With 4 bases removed from V and 5 bases from J, the gap between germline ends came to 15 bases. The germline V gene has CDR1 SGHVS and CDR2 FQNEAQ. The CDR3 DNA is TGTGCCAGCAGCTCCGGACAGTCTCGGGACGAGCAGTACTTC. This encodes CASSSGQSRDEQYF. Full variable domain (missing parts from reference TRBV7-8 and TRBJ2-7): GAGVSQSPRYKVAKRGQDVALRCDPISGHVSLFWYQQALGQGPEFLTYFQNEAQLDKSGLPSDRFFAERPEGSVSTLKIQRTQQEDSAVYLCASSSGQSRDEQYFGPGTRLTVT.

The chain's CDR3 is CATQTGDSYNEQFF. DNA for the CDR3: TGTGCCACTCAGACAGGGGACTCCTACAATGAGCAGTTCTTC. The V and J genes are TRBV19 and TRBJ2-1, with 8 nucleotides matching TRBD1. Germline V gene lookup returns CDR1 LNHDA and CDR2 SQIVND (reference sequence). Trimming at V came to 10 bases and at J to 0 bases, leaving 5 bases not matched to a gene. The CDR3 runs to 14 residues.

This clone was seen a few times. The chain links TRBV7-3 to TRBJ2-7; D uncertain. The CDR3 contains 14 residues. Germline lookup yields CDR1 SGHTA and CDR2 FQGTGA. V dropped 2 bases and J dropped 6 bases, with 14 bases sitting between them. CDR3 nucleotide sequence: TGTGCCAGCAGCTTATCCGGTGTTAGCTCCGAGCAGTACTTC. This gives the protein CASSLSGVSSEQYF.

A word on this clone: The junction departs from the called germline gene at one end, perhaps through a read error. The CDR3 spells CAGSPPDYGYTF. In DNA form, the CDR3 reads TGTGCCGGCAGTCCCCCTGACTATGGCTACACCTTC. The chain recombines TRBV28 with TRBJ1-2, with D unresolved. Germline V lookup: CDR1 MDHEN, CDR2 SYDVKM. The CDR3 runs to 12 residues.